This entry describes one T cell receptor beta chain. Its target is not known. The germline CDR1 and CDR2 sequences are SGHRS and YFSETQ. CDR3 length equals 15 residues. Trimming took off 2 bases at V and 2 bases at J, with 10 bases between the two ends. The sample comes from a study of STAT3 mutations in large granular lymphocyte leukemia. Study background: Among longitudinally sequenced T-LGLL patients, roughly half had canonical activating STAT3 mutations detected. General observations from the study: After therapy, 6 of 18 patients switched clonotypes, all new clones STAT3 wild type. Every T-LGLL patient had at least one immunodominant TCRbeta clonotype. Some patients had dominant TCR clones larger than their STAT3 mutant burden.

Assay used: immunoSEQ multiplex PCR; TCRdb lists only in-frame clones, some missing. This sample has some 37,000 clones, with around nine tenths found just once. The sequencing sample was made of PBMCs. This TCR was recovered from a human donor with T large granular lymphocyte leukemia. Some clones in this sample may be carry-over from other donors' samples. J is TRBJ2-2 and V is TRBV5-1; D is undetermined. The CDR3 sequence: CASSFGPGNTGELFF. DNA of the CDR3: TGCGCCAGCAGCTTCGGTCCAGGAAACACCGGGGAGCTGTTTTTT.